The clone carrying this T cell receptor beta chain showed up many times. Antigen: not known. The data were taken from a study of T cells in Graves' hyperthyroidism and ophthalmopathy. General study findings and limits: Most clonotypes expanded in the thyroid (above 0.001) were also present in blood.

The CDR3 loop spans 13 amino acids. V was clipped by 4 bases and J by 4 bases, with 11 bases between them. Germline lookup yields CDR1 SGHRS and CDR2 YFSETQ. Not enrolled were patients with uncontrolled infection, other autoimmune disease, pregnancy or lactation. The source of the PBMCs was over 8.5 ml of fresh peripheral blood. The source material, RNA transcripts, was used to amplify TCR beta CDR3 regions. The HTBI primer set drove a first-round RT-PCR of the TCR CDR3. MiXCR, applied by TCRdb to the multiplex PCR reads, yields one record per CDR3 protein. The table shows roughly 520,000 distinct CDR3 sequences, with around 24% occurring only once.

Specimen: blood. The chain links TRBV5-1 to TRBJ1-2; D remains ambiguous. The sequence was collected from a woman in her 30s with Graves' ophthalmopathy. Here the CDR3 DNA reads TGCGCCAGCAGCAAGGACGGAGTCTATGGCTACACCTTC. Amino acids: CASSKDGVYGYTF.